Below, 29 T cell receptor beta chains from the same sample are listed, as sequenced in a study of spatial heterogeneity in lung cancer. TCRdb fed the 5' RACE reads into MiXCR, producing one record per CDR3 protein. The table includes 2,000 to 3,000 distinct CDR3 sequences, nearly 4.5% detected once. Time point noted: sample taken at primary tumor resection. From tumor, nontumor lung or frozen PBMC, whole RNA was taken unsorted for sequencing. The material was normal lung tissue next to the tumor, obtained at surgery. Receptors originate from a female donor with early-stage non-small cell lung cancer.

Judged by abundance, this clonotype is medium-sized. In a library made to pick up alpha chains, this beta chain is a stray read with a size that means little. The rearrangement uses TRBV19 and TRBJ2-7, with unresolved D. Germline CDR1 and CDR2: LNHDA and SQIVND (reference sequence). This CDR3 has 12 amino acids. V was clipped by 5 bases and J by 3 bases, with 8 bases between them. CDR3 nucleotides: TGTGCCAGTAGTCCCGGGTACTACGAGCAGTACTTC. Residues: CASSPGYYEQYF.

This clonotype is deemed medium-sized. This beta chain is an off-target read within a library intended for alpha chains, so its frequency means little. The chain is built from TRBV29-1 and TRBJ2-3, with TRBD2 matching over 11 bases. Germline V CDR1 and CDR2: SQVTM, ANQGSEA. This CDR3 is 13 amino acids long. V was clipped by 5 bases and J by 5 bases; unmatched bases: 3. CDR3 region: CSVRLAGIDTQYF. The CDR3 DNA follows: TGCAGCGTTAGACTAGCGGGAATAGATACGCAGTATTTT.

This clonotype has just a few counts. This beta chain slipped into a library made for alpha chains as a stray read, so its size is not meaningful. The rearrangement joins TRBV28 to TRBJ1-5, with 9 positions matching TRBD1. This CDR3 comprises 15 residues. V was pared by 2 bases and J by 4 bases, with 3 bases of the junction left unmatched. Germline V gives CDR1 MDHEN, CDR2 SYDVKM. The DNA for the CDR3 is TGTGCCAGCAGTTTAGGAGGGACAGGGAATCAGCCCCAGCATTTT. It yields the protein CASSLGGTGNQPQHF.

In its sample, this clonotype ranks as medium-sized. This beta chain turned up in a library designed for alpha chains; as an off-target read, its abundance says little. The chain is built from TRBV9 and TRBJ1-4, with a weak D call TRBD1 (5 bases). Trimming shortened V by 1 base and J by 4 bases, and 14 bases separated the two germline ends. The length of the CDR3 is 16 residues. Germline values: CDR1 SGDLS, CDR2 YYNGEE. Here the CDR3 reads CASSVTWGEVNEKLFF. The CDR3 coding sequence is TGTGCCAGCAGCGTAACTTGGGGCGAGGTTAATGAAAAACTGTTTTTT.

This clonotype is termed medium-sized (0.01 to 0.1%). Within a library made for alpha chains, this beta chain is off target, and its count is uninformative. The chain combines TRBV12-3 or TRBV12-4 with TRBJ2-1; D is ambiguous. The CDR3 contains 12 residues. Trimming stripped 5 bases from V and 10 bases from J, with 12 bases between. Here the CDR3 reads CASSPTPWEQFF. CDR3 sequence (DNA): TGTGCCAGCAGTCCTACCCCTTGGGAGCAGTTCTTC.

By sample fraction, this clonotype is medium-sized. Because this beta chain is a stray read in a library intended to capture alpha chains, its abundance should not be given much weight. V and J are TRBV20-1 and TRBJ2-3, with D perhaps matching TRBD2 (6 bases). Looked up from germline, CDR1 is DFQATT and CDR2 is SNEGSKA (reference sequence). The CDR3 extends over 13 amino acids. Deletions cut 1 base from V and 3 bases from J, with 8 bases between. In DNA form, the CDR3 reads TGCAGTGCTAGAGTGGCGGGAACAGATACGCAGTATTTT. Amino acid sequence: CSARVAGTDTQYF.

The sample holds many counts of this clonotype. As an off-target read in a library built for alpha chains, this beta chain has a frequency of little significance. CDR3 sequence: CATSDGAGDSNQPQHF. In nucleotides, the CDR3 is TGTGCCACCAGTGATGGGGCAGGTGATAGCAATCAGCCCCAGCATTTT. The rearrangement uses TRBV24-1 and TRBJ1-5; tentatively, D is TRBD1 (5 bases). The CDR3 length is 16 residues. CDR1 KGHDR and CDR2 SFDVKD come from the germline V gene. V was trimmed by 3 bases and J by 0 bases, leaving 11 bases between them.

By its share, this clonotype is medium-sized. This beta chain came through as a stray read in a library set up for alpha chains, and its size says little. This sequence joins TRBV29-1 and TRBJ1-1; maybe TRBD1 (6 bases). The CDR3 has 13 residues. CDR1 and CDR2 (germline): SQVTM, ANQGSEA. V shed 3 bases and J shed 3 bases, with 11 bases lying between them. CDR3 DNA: TGCAGCGTTGACGGGGGGGCTGACACTGAAGCTTTCTTT. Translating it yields CSVDGGADTEAFF. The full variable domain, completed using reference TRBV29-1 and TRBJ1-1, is SAVISQKPSRDICQRGTSLTIQCQVDSQVTMMFWYRQQPGQSLTLIATANQGSEATYESGFVIDKFPISRPNLTFSTLTVSNMSPEDSSIYLCSVDGGADTEAFFGQGTRLTVV.

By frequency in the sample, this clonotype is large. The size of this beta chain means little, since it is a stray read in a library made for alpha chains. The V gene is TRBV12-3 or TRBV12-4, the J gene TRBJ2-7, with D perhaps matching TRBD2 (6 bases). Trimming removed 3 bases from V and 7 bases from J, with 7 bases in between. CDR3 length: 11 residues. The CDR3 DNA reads TGTGCCAGCAGTTTTGGAGGGGAGCAGTACTTC. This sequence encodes CASSFGGEQYF.

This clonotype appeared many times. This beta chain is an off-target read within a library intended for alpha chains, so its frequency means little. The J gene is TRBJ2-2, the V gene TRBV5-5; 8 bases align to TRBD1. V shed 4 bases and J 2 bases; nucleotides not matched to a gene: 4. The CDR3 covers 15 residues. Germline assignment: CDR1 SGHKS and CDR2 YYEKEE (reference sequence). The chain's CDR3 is CASSHGQGNTGELFF. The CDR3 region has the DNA TGTGCCAGCAGCCATGGACAGGGAAACACCGGGGAGCTGTTTTTT.

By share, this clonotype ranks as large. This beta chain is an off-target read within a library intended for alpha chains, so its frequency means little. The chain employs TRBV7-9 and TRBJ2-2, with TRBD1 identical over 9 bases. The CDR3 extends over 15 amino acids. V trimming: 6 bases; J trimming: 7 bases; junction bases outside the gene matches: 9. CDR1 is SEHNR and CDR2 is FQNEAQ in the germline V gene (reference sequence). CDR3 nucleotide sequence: TGTGCCAGCAGGCCTCCCGGGACAGGGAACGGGGAGCTGTTTTTT. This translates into CASRPPGTGNGELFF.

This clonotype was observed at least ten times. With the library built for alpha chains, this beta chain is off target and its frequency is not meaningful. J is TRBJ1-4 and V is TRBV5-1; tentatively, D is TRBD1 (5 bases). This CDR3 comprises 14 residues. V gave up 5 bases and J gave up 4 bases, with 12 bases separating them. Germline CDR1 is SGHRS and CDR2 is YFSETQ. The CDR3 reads CASSGALGNEKLFF. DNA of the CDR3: TGCGCCAGCAGTGGGGCGCTAGGTAATGAAAAACTGTTTTTT. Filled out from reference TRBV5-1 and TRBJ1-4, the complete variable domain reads KAGVTQTPRYLIKTRGQQVTLSCSPISGHRSVSWYQQTPGQGLQFLFEYFSETQRNKGNFPGRFSGRQFSNSRSEMNVSTLELGDSALYLCASSGALGNEKLFFGSGTQLSVL.

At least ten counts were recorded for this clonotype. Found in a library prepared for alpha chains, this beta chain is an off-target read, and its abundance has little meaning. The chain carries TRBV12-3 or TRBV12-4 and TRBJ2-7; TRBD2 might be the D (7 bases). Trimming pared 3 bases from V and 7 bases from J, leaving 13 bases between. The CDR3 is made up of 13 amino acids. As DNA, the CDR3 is TGTGCCAGCAGTTTCGGGGGGCGCGGAGAGCAGTACGTC. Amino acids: CASSFGGRGEQYV.

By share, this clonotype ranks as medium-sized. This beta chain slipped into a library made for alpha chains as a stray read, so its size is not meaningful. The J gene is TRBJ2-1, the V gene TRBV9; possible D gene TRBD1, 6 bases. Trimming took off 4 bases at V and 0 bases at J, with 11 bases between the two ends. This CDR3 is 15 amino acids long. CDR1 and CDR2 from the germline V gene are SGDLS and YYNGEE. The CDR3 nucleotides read TGTGCCAGCAGCCCTTCAGGGGACTCCTACAATGAGCAGTTCTTC. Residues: CASSPSGDSYNEQFF.

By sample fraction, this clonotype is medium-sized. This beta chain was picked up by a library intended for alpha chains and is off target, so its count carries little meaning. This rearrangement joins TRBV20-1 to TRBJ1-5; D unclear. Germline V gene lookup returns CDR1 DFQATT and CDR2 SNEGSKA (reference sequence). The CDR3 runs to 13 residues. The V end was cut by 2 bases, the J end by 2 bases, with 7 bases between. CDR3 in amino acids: CSARRLGNQPQHF. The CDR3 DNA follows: TGCAGTGCTAGACGTCTCGGCAATCAGCCCCAGCATTTT.

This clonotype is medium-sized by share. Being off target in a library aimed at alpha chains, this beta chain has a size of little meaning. CDR3 protein: CASSVDPDRGNGNQPQHF. The CDR3 bases are TGTGCCAGCAGCGTAGACCCGGACAGGGGAAACGGCAATCAGCCCCAGCATTTT. The V call is TRBV9, the J call TRBJ1-5; 9 bases agree with TRBD1. V lost 0 bases, J lost 2 bases, and 9 bases stayed unmatched. CDR3 length: 18 amino acids. CDR1 is SGDLS and CDR2 is YYNGEE in the germline V gene.

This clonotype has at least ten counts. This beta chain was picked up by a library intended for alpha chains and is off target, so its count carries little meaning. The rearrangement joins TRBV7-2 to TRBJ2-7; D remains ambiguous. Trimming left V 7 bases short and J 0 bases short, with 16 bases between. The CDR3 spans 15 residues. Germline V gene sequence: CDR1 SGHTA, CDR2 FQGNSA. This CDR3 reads CASTGPSRPSYEQYF. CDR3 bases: TGTGCCAGCACCGGCCCGAGCAGGCCCTCCTACGAGCAGTACTTC.

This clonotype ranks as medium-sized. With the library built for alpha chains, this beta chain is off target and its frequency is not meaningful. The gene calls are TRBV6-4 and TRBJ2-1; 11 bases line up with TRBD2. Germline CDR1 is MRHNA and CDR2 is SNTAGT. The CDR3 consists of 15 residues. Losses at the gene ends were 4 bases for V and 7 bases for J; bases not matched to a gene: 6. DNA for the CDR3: TGTGCCAGCAGTGGCGTAGCGGGAGGGCTTAATGAGCAGTTCTTC. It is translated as CASSGVAGGLNEQFF.

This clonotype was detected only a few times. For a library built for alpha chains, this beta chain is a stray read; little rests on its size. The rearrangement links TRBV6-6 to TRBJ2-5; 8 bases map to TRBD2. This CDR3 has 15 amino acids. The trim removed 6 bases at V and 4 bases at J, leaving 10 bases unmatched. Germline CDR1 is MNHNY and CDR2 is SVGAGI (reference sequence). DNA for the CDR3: TGTGCCAGCAGCCTGAGCGGGAGCCTTGGAGAGACCCAGTACTTC. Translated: CASSLSGSLGETQYF.

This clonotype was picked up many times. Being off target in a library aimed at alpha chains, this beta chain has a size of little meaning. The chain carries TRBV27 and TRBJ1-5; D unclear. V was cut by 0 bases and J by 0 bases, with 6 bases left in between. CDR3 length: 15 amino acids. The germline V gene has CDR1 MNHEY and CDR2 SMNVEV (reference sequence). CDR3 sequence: CASSLSGHSNQPQHF. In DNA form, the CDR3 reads TGTGCCAGCAGTTTATCTGGCCATAGCAATCAGCCCCAGCATTTT.

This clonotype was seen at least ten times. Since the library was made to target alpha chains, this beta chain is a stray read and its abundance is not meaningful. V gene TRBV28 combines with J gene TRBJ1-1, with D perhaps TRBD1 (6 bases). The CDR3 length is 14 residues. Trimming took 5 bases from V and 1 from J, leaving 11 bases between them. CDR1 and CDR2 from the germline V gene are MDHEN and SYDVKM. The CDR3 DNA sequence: TGTGCCAGCAGTACAGGGAATTGGAACACTGAAGCTTTCTTT. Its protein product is CASSTGNWNTEAFF.

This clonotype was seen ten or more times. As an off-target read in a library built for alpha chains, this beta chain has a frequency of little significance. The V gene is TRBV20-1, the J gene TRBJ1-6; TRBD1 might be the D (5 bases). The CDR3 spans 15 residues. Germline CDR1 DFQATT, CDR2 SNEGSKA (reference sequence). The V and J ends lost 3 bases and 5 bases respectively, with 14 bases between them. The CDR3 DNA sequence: TGCAGTGCTAGGCGAGGGGTTGAGGATAATTCACCCCTCCACTTT. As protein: CSARRGVEDNSPLHF.

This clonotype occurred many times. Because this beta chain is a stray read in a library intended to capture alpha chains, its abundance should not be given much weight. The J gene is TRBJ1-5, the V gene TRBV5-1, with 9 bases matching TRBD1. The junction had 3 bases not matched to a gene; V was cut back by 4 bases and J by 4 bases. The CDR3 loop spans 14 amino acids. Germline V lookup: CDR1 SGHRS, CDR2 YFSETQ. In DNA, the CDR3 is TGCGCCAGCAGCCCGGGGACAGGGAATCAGCCCCAGCATTTT. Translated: CASSPGTGNQPQHF.

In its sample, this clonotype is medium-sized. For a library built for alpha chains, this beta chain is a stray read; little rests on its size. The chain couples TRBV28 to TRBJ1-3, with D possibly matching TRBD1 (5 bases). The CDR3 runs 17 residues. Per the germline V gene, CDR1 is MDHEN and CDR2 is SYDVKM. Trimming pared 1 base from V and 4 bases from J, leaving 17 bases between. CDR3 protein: CASSLSGPGLRGNTIYF. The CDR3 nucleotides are TGTGCCAGCAGTTTATCAGGGCCAGGATTGAGGGGAAACACCATATATTTT.

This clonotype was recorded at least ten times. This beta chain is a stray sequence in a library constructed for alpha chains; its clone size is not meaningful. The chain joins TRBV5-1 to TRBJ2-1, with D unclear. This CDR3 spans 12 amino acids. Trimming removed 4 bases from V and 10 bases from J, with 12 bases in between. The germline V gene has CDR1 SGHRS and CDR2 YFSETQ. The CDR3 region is CASSPLDDEQFF. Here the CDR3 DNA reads TGCGCCAGCAGCCCCCTTGACGACGAGCAGTTCTTC.

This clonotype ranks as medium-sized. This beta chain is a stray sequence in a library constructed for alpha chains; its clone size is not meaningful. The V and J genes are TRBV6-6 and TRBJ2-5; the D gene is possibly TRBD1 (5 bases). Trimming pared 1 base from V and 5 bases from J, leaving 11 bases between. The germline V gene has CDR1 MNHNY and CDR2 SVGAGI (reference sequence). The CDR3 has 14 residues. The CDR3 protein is CASSYWGPEETQYF. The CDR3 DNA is TGTGCCAGCAGTTACTGGGGCCCGGAGGAGACCCAGTACTTC.

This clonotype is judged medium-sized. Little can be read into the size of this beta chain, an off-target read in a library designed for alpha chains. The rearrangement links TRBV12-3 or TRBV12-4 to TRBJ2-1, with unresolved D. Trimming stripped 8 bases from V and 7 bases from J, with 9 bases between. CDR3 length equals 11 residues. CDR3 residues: CASCLENEQFF. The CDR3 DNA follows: TGTGCCAGCTGCCTCGAGAATGAGCAGTTCTTC.

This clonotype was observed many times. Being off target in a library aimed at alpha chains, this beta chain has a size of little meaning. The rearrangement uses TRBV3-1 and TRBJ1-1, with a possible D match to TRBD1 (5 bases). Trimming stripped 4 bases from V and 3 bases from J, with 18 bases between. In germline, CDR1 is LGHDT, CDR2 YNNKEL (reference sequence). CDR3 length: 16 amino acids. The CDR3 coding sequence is TGTGCCAGCAGCCTAGGAAGAGGGACCAGGGACACTGAAGCTTTCTTT. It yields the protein CASSLGRGTRDTEAFF.

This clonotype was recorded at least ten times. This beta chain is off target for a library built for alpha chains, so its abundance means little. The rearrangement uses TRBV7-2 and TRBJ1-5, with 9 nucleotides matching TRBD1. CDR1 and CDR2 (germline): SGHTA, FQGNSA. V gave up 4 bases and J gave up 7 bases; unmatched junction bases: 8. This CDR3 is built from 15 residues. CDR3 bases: TGTGCCAGCAGCTCATCGGGACAGGGCCTCCAGCCCCAGCATTTT. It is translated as CASSSSGQGLQPQHF.